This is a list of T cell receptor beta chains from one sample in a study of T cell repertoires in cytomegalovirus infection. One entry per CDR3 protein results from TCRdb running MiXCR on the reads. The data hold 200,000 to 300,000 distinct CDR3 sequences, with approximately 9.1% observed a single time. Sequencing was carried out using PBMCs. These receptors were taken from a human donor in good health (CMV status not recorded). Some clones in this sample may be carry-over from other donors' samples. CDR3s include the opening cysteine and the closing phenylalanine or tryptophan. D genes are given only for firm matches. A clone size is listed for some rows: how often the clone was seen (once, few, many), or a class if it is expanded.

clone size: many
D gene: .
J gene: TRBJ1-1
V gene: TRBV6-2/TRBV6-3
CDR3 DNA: TGTGCCAGCACCCGACCGATAGGGTCGGGGAACACTGAAGCTTTCTTT
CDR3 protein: CASTRPIGSGNTEAFF

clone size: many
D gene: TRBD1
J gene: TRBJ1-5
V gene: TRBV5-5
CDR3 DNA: TGTGCCAGCAGCTTGACAGGGGAAGTAGGAAAGCAGCCCCAGCATTTT
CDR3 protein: CASSLTGEVGKQPQHF

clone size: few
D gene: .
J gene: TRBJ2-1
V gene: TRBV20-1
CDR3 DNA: TGCAGTGCTAGTCGAGGATTCGACAATGAGCAGTTCTTC
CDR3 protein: CSASRGFDNEQFF

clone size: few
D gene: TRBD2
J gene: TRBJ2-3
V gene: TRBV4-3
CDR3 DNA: TGCGCCAGCAGCCAAGAAACTAGCGGGAGTTCACCCACAGATACGCAGTATTTT
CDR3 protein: CASSQETSGSSPTDTQYF

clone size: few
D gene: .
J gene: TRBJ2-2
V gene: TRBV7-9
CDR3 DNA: TGTGCCAGCAGCCAAGAAGTCACCGGGGAGCTGTTTTTT
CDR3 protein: CASSQEVTGELFF

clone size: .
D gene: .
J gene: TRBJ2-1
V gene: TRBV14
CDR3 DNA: TGTGCCAGCTCCTCGTGGGGAATTTACAATGAGCAGTTCTTC
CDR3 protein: CASSSWGIYNEQFF

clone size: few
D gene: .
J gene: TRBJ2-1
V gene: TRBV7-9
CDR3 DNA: TGTGCCAGCAGCCCGATGACCAATGAGCAGTTCTTC
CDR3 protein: CASSPMTNEQFF

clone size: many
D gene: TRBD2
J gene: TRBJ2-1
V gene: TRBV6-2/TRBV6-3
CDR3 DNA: TGTGCCAGCAGTACCTTACTAGCGGGAGTTGAGCAGTTCTTC
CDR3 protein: CASSTLLAGVEQFF

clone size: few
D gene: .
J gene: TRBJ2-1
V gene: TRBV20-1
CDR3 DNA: TGCAGTGCTAGATGGGAGCAGAACAATGAGCAGTTCTTC
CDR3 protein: CSARWEQNNEQFF

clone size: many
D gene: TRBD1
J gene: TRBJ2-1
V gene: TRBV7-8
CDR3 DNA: TGTGCCAGCAGCTTCGCCGGGACAGGGTACAATGAGCAGTTCTTC
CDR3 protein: CASSFAGTGYNEQFF

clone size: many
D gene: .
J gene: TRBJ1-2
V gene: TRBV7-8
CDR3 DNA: TGTGCCAGCAGCCAGGATCCCTATGGCTACACCTTC
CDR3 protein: CASSQDPYGYTF

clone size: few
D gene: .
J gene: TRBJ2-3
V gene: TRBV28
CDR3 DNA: TGTGCCAGCAGAGGCCGGGGGGCCCGGCGGGGAGATACGCAGTATTTT
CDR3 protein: CASRGRGARRGDTQYF

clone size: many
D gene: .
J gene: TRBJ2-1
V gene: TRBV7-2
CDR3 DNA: TGTGCCAGCACCTATATCTTGGGACAAGGGCGACGCCAGTTCTTC
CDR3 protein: CASTYILGQGRRQFF

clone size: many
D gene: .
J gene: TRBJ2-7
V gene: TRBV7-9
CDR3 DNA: TGTGCCAGCAGCCTACAGGGAGGGCGGAACGAGCAGTACTTC
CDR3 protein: CASSLQGGRNEQYF

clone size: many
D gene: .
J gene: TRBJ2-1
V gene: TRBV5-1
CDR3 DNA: TGCGCCAGCAGCTGGGTGGGGAGTGGGGGCAATGAGCAGTTCTTC
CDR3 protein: CASSWVGSGGNEQFF

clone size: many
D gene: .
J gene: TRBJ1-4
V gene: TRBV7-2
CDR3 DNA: TGTGCCAGCAGCTTGTCGGGACCGGGTGAAAAACTGTTTTTT
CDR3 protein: CASSLSGPGEKLFF

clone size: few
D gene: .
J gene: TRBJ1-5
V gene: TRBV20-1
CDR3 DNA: TGCAGTGCTAGATCCATAGGGAACAGCAATCAGCCCCAGCATTTT
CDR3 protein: CSARSIGNSNQPQHF

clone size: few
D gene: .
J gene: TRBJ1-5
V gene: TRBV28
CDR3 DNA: TGTGCCAGCAGTTTACCAGGGACCGGGCAGCCCCAGCATTTT
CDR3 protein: CASSLPGTGQPQHF

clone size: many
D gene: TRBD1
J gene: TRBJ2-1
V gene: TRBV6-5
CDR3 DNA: TGTGCCAGCAGACCCCGACAGGGGACAAGCTCCTACAATGAGCAGTTCTTC
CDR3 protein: CASRPRQGTSSYNEQFF

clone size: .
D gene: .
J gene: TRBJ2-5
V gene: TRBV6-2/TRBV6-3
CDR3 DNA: TGTGCCAGCAGTTACGGGCACGACACCCGGGAAGAGACCCAGTACTTC
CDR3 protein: CASSYGHDTREETQYF

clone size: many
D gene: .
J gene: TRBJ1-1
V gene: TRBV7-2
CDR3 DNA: TGTGCCAGCATCCAAGGGGATTTGAACACTGAAGCTTTCTTT
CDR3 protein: CASIQGDLNTEAFF

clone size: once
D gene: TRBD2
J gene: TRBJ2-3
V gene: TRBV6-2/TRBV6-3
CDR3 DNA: TGTGCCAGCAGTTACAGCGGGAAGGCAGATACGCAGTATTTT
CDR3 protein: CASSYSGKADTQYF

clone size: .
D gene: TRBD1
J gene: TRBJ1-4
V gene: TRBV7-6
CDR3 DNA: TGTGCCTCCGGGACAGGGGTTGAAAAACTGTTTTTT
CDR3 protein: CASGTGVEKLFF

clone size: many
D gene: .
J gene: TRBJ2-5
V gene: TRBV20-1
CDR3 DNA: TGCAGTGCTTTCCAGATCCGGGACCGAGGAGAGACCCAGTACTTC
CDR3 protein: CSAFQIRDRGETQYF

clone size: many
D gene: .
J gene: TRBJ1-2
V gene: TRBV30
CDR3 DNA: TGTGCCTGGAGGCAGGGAGGATATGGCTACACCTTC
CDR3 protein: CAWRQGGYGYTF

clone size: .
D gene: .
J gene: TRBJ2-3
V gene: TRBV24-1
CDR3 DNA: TGTGCCACCAGTGACAGCGGAGGGGCCGATACGCAGTATTTT
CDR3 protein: CATSDSGGADTQYF

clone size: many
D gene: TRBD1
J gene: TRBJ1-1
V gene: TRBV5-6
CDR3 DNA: TGTGCCAGCAGCTTGTCAGGGGGCTTTCCATCTGAAGCTTTCTTT
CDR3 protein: CASSLSGGFPSEAFF

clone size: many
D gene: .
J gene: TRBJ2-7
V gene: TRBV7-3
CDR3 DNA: TGTGCCAGCAGCTTAGGGGTGAGCAGGCCTCCCTACGAGCAGTACTTC
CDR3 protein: CASSLGVSRPPYEQYF